Described below is a single T cell receptor (beta chain) sequence and its context. Its matching antigen is unknown. These data belong to a study of T cell responses to AZD1222 COVID-19 vaccine. Study outcomes and limitations: Baseline seropositivity occurred in only 5 or 6 AZD1222 recipients. Donors skewed white British and female; clonal diversity was possibly underestimated.

Produced via immunoSEQ multiplex PCR; TCRdb's table is partial and in-frame only. Found here are about 130,000 clones, roughly 86% of them singletons; the top ten hold 4.5% to 7%. This sequence was found in an adult who received the AZD1222 COVID-19 vaccine. Specimen: peripheral blood, collected 28 days after the second AZD1222 dose.

The CDR3 nucleotides are TGTGCCAGCAGCTTAGGATGGGGGAGGGCCTTGGAGACCCAGTACTTC. It encodes CASSLGWGRALETQYF. V is TRBV7-2 and J is TRBJ2-5; 7 nucleotides agree with TRBD2. CDR3 length: 16 residues. The J segment lost 5 bases and the V segment lost 1 base, leaving 10 bases of the junction unmatched. The germline gives CDR1 SGHTA, CDR2 FQGNSA.